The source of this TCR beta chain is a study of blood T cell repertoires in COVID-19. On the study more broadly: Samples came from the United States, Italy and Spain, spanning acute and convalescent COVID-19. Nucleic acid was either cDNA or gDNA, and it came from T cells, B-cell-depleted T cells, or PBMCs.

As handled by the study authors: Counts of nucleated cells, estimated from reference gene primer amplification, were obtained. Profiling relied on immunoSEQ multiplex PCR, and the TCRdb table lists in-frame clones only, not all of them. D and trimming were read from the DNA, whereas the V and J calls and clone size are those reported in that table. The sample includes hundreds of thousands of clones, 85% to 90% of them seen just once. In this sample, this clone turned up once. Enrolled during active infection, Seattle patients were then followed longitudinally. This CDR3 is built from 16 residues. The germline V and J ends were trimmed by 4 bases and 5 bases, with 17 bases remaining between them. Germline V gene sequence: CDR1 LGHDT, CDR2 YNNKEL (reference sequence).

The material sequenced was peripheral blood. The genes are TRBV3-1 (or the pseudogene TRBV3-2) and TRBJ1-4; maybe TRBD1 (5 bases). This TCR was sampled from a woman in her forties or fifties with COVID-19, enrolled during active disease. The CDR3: CASSPAGGIRNEKLFF. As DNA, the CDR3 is TGTGCCAGCAGCCCCGCGGGGGGGATTAGAAATGAAAAACTGTTTTTT.